This TCR beta chain stems from a study of post-analysis software for immune sequencing data. Findings of the study overall: About five TRBV segments occurring more often in patients than controls included TRBV5-6, TRBV5-1 and TRBV20-1.

V lost 2 bases and J lost 4, with 9 bases in between. Germline V CDR1 and CDR2: SGDLS, YYNGEE. There are 14 residues in the CDR3. Ten or more counts support this clonotype. Its specificity is unknown. Included in the TCR beta cDNA libraries were unique molecular identifiers. Via MiXCR, TCRdb re-called the PCR reads, giving one row per CDR3 protein. Of approximately 730,000 distinct CDR3 sequences in the sample, 25% to 30% were seen once. The gene calls are TRBV9 and TRBJ1-4; D ambiguous. Sequenced material: blood. This TCR derives from a girl aged 5 to 17 with multiple sclerosis. The DNA of the CDR3 is TGTGCCAGCAGCGTCGGCCAGATTAATGAAAAACTGTTTTTT. It encodes CASSVGQINEKLFF.